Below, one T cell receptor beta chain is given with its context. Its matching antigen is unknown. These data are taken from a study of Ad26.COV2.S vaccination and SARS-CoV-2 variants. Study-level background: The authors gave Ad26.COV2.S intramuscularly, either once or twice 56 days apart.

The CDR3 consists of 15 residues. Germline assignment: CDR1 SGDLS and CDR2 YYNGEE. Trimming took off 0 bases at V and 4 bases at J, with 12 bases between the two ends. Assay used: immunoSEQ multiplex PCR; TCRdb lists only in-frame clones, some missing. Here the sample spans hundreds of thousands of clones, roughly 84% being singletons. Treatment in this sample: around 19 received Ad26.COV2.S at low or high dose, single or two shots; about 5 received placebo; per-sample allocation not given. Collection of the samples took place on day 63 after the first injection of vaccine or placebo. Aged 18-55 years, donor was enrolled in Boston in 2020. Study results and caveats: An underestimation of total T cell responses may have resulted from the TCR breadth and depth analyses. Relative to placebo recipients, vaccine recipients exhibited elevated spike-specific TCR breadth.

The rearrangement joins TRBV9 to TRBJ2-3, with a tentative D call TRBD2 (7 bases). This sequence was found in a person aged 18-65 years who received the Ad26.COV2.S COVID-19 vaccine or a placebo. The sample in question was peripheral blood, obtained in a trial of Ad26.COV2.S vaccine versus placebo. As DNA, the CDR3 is TGTGCCAGCAGCGTAGAGGGGGGGGCCTCAGATACGCAGTATTTT. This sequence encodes CASSVEGGASDTQYF. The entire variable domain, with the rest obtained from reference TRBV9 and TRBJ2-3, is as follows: DSGVTQTPKHLITATGQRVTLRCSPRSGDLSVYWYQQSLDQGLQFLIQYYNGEERAKGNILERFSAQQFPDLHSELNLSSLELGDSALYFCASSVEGGASDTQYFGPGTRLTVL.